This T cell receptor beta chain stems from a study of shared clonotypes between healthy human individuals. Turning to the study itself: CD4 naive cells filled three plates per donor, CD4 memory three, CD8 naive two and CD8 memory one. Study observations and caveats: For naive CD4 cells, roughly 4.6% of clonotypes were shared across a few donors.

The sorted-subset replicate PCRs were given about 200 ng DNA, which is approximately 30,000 T cell genomes. Only in-frame clones appear in the TCRdb table, and some are missing; sequencing was by immunoSEQ multiplex PCR. The sample holds some 2,100,000 clones; around 95% are singletons and the top ten take 0.13%. Concerning this clone itself: The antigen is not known.

After removal of 6 bases from V and 4 bases from J, the junction contained 6 bases not matched to a gene. Germline-derived CDR1 and CDR2 are SGHDT and YYEEEE. There are 14 residues in the CDR3. CD45RA-negative memory and CD45RA+ naive subsets were split from the CD4+ cells. The J gene is TRBJ1-4, the V gene TRBV5-6, with 7 bases fitting TRBD1. The receptor comes from a man between 18 and 29 years old in good health. The specimen was naive CD4+ T cells sorted from blood. Subset meaning: CD45RA+ positively selected. The DNA for the CDR3 is TGTGCCAGCAACACACAGGGGATTAATGAAAAACTGTTTTTT. Amino acids: CASNTQGINEKLFF.